These 24 T cell receptor beta chains came from one sample sequenced in a study of T cells after yellow fever vaccination. Using its own MiXCR run on the 5' RACE reads, TCRdb lists one record per CDR3 protein. The table records fewer than 650,000 distinct CDR3 sequences, about a fifth of them present only once. The sequenced sample was PBMCs, obtained approximately 22 days after the first yellow fever vaccination. Receptor source: a man aged 18 to 29 who received the YFV17D yellow fever vaccine.

The CDR3 DNA sequence: TGTGCCAGCAGTGAAGCTACCGGGACAGGGGTCGAAAAACTGTTTTTT. Translating gives CASSEATGTGVEKLFF. The rearrangement uses TRBV25-1 and TRBJ1-4, with 10 bases aligning to TRBD1. With 2 bases clipped from V and 8 bases from J, the junction kept 8 bases outside the gene matches. Germline V CDR1 and CDR2: MGHDK, SYGVNS. The CDR3 consists of 16 residues. Looking up the rest from reference TRBV25-1 and TRBJ1-4 gives the full variable domain: EADIYQTPRYLVIGTGKKITLECSQTMGHDKMYWYQQDPGMELHLIHYSYGVNSTEKGDLSSESTVSRIRTEHFPLTLESARPSHTSQYLCASSEATGTGVEKLFFGSGTQLSVL.

The J gene is TRBJ2-1, the V gene TRBV6-2 or TRBV6-3; no clear D gene. The ends were cut back, 4 bases at V and 4 bases at J, with 11 bases in the middle. CDR1 is MNHEY and CDR2 is SVGEGT in the germline V gene. This CDR3 spans 14 amino acids. The CDR3 loop reads CASSSPLTYNEQFF. The CDR3 nucleotides are TGTGCCAGCAGTTCTCCCTTGACGTACAATGAGCAGTTCTTC.

The chain has TRBV10-3 and TRBJ2-2, with 8 bases aligning to TRBD1. Germline CDR1 ENHRY, CDR2 SYGVKD. This CDR3 has 17 amino acids. Unmatched junction bases numbered 11, after V lost 5 bases and J lost 3 bases. The chain's CDR3 is CAISYGEDRGDTGELFF. CDR3 nucleotide sequence: TGTGCCATCAGTTACGGGGAAGACAGGGGAGACACCGGGGAGCTGTTTTTT.

This clonotype occurred many times. The rearrangement links TRBV12-3 or TRBV12-4 to TRBJ1-1; D gene unclear. The CDR3 extends over 13 amino acids. V gave up 3 bases and J gave up 2 bases, with 7 bases separating them. CDR3 DNA: TGTGCCAGCAGTTTCAGTTCCAACACTGAAGCTTTCTTT. It codes for CASSFSSNTEAFF.

This chain links TRBV29-1 with TRBJ2-1; 7 bases agree with TRBD1. Germline trimming cut 6 bases from V and 8 bases from J; bases unmatched to any gene: 10. CDR1 is SQVTM and CDR2 is ANQGSEA in the germline V gene. The CDR3 extends over 13 amino acids. In nucleotides, the CDR3 is TGCAGCGTGCGACAGGGCGGTAGCGATGAGCAGTTCTTC. This sequence encodes CSVRQGGSDEQFF.

At least ten counts were recorded for this clonotype. The CDR3 spells CASSTRQGDEQFF. Written as DNA, the CDR3 is TGTGCCAGTAGTACTCGACAGGGGGATGAGCAGTTCTTC. The chain carries TRBV19 and TRBJ2-1; 9 bases are shared with TRBD1. Germline V gene data show CDR1 as LNHDA and CDR2 as SQIVND (reference sequence). Losses at the gene ends were 4 bases for V and 8 bases for J; bases not matched to a gene: 3. The CDR3 spans 13 residues.

The chain joins TRBV9 to TRBJ2-1; 10 nucleotides line up with TRBD2. CDR1 is SGDLS, CDR2 YYNGEE, per germline. This CDR3 contains 15 residues. With V trimmed by 0 bases and J by 5 bases, 2 bases remained unmatched. The CDR3: CASSVVAGGHNEQFF. The CDR3 region has the DNA TGTGCCAGCAGCGTAGTAGCGGGGGGCCACAATGAGCAGTTCTTC. The full variable domain, in which reference TRBV9 and TRBJ2-1 provide the parts outside the CDR3, is DSGVTQTPKHLITATGQRVTLRCSPRSGDLSVYWYQQSLDQGLQFLIQYYNGEERAKGNILERFSAQQFPDLHSELNLSSLELGDSALYFCASSVVAGGHNEQFFGPGTRLTVL.

Turning to this clonotype: One end of the junction fails to match germline, which may point to a read error. This chain uses TRBV25-1 with TRBJ2-5; 9 positions agree with TRBD1. Germline V lookup: CDR1 MGHDK, CDR2 SYGVNS. The CDR3 length is 11 residues. CDR3 protein: CASSARQGEFF. The CDR3 nucleotides are TGTGCCAGCAGTGCCAGACAGGGGGAGTTCTTC.

This clonotype has just a few counts. This chain joins TRBV20-1 and TRBJ1-3; maybe TRBD1 (5 bases). The CDR3 contains 13 residues. V lost 3 bases and J 8 bases, leaving 14 bases between the germline ends. The germline V gene has CDR1 DFQATT and CDR2 SNEGSKA (reference sequence). The CDR3 loop is CSARGDLSDTIYF. Written as DNA, the CDR3 is TGCAGTGCTAGGGGGGACCTCTCGGACACCATATATTTT.

This clonotype occurred a few times. In DNA form, the CDR3 reads TGTGCTTCCGTTCGGGGGAGCTACACCTTC. Its translation: CASVRGSYTF. This sequence joins TRBV30 and TRBJ1-2; D possibly corresponds to TRBD1 (5 bases). The CDR3 has 10 residues. Looked up from germline, CDR1 is GTSNPN and CDR2 is SVGIG (reference sequence).

The V and J genes are TRBV5-1 and TRBJ2-5, with a possible D match to TRBD2 (6 bases). The CDR3 sequence is 16 residues long. V was cut by 3 bases and J by 0 bases, with 15 bases left in between. Germline V CDR1 and CDR2: SGHRS, YFSETQ. CDR3 protein: CASSSGLRLDQETQYF. The CDR3 DNA reads as TGCGCCAGCAGCTCCGGGCTAAGACTAGACCAAGAGACCCAGTACTTC. Drawing the rest from reference TRBV5-1 and TRBJ2-5, the complete variable domain is KAGVTQTPRYLIKTRGQQVTLSCSPISGHRSVSWYQQTPGQGLQFLFEYFSETQRNKGNFPGRFSGRQFSNSRSEMNVSTLELGDSALYLCASSSGLRLDQETQYFGPGTRLLVL.

This clonotype was recorded a few times. The J gene is TRBJ1-4, the V gene TRBV19, with no clear D. Trimming took off 3 bases at V and 2 bases at J, with 4 bases between the two ends. There are 13 residues in the CDR3. Germline V CDR1 and CDR2: LNHDA, SQIVND (reference sequence). The CDR3 DNA reads as TGTGCCAGTAGTATCCCCACTAATGAAAAACTGTTTTTT. Amino acid sequence: CASSIPTNEKLFF. The full variable domain, its missing parts supplied by reference TRBV19 and TRBJ1-4, is DGGITQSPKYLFRKEGQNVTLSCEQNLNHDAMYWYRQDPGQGLRLIYYSQIVNDFQKGDIAEGYSVSREKKESFPLTVTSAQKNPTAFYLCASSIPTNEKLFFGSGTQLSVL.

This clonotype was observed a handful of times. The chain uses TRBV20-1 and TRBJ1-2; 8 positions match TRBD1. With V trimmed by 4 bases and J by 3 bases, 7 bases remained unmatched. The CDR3 sequence is 14 residues long. The germline CDR1 and CDR2 sequences are DFQATT and SNEGSKA (reference sequence). The chain's CDR3 is CSATDRGPYYGYTF. CDR3 coding DNA: TGCAGTGCTACCGACAGGGGACCGTACTATGGCTACACCTTC.

This rearrangement joins TRBV6-5 to TRBJ2-7; D is possibly TRBD1 or TRBD2 (6 bases each). V was shortened by 4 bases and J by 6 bases, with 7 bases between the two germline ends. The V gene's germline CDR1 is MNHEY and CDR2 SVGAGI. The CDR3 is 11 amino acids. The CDR3: CASSSGAEQYF. CDR3 in DNA: TGTGCCAGCAGTTCGGGGGCCGAGCAGTACTTC.

This clonotype was counted a few times. The DNA for the CDR3 is TGTGCCACCAGTGATTTCCCCACCCACACCGGGGAGCTGTTTTTT. It is translated as CATSDFPTHTGELFF. This rearrangement joins TRBV24-1 to TRBJ2-2; D ambiguous. This CDR3 spans 15 amino acids. V was shortened by 1 base and J by 3 bases, with 8 bases between the two germline ends. CDR1 KGHDR and CDR2 SFDVKD come from the germline V gene.

This clonotype was counted only a few times. V gene TRBV18 combines with J gene TRBJ1-1, with a weak D call TRBD1 (5 bases). CDR1 and CDR2 (germline): KGHSH, LQKENI. V dropped 3 bases and J dropped 0 bases, with 8 bases sitting between them. The CDR3 has 14 residues. Here the CDR3 reads CASSPVGVNTEAFF. The CDR3 nucleotides read TGTGCCAGCTCACCTGTAGGGGTGAACACTGAAGCTTTCTTT.

CDR3 sequence: CASRAGTGGGEQYF. The CDR3 nucleotides read TGTGCCAGCAGAGCCGGGACAGGGGGCGGGGAGCAGTACTTC. This sequence joins TRBV28 and TRBJ2-7, with 12 nucleotides matching TRBD1. Germline V gene lookup returns CDR1 MDHEN and CDR2 SYDVKM. Trimming cost V 6 bases and J 7 bases; bases outside gene matches: 7. CDR3 length: 14 amino acids.

The chain uses TRBV10-1 and TRBJ2-2; D not certain. The CDR3 extends over 15 amino acids. Trimming shortened V by 0 bases and J by 6 bases, and 11 bases separated the two germline ends. The V gene's germline CDR1 is WNHNN and CDR2 SYGVQD (reference sequence). CDR3 in amino acids: CASSESGPLAGELFF. Here the CDR3 DNA reads TGCGCCAGCAGTGAGTCTGGCCCTCTGGCCGGGGAGCTGTTTTTT.

Comments on this clonotype: The junction differs from germline at one of its ends, possibly a read error. The chain joins TRBV5-1 to TRBJ2-7, with 7 positions matching TRBD2. This CDR3 comprises 13 residues. Per the germline V gene, CDR1 is SGHRS and CDR2 is YFSETQ. The CDR3 nucleotides read TGCGCCAGCAGCCCGGGGGGAACCGGGACGGATACCTTC. Its translation: CASSPGGTGTDTF.

The genes are TRBV2 and TRBJ1-2; D remains ambiguous. Trimming removed 8 bases at V and 0 bases at J, with 7 bases between. From germline, CDR1 is SNHLY and CDR2 FYNNEI. This CDR3 is 12 amino acids long. This CDR3 is CASGTSNYGYTF. CDR3 coding DNA: TGTGCCAGCGGAACCTCTAACTATGGCTACACCTTC.

J is TRBJ2-3 and V is TRBV3-1; 11 nucleotides line up with TRBD1. The CDR3 contains 17 residues. V lost 11 bases and J lost 6; bases outside the gene matches: 19. The germline gives CDR1 LGHDT, CDR2 YNNKEL (reference sequence). The CDR3 coding sequence is TGTGCCTCCAGCCAGCAGATCGGGACAGGGGGAGCCGATACGCAGTATTTT. Residues: CASSQQIGTGGADTQYF.

J is TRBJ2-3 and V is TRBV12-3 or TRBV12-4, with D possibly TRBD2 on 6 matching bases. V gave up 6 bases and J gave up 0 bases, with 19 bases separating them. The CDR3 runs 17 residues. The CDR3 spells CASSPGVADTSTDTQYF. CDR3 coding DNA: TGTGCCAGCAGCCCCGGGGTAGCGGATACTAGCACAGATACGCAGTATTTT.

This clonotype was counted a few times. The chain employs TRBV12-3 or TRBV12-4 and TRBJ2-7, with D tentatively TRBD2 (6 bases). The CDR3 contains 15 residues. V lost 3 bases to trimming and J lost 3 bases, with 15 bases between them. The CDR3 sequence: CASSFGQGGFYEQYF. DNA for the CDR3: TGTGCCAGCAGTTTTGGGCAGGGAGGTTTCTACGAGCAGTACTTC.

This chain uses TRBV7-9 with TRBJ1-2, with TRBD1 identical over 7 bases. Trimming at V came to 3 bases and at J to 0 bases, leaving 4 bases not matched to a gene. There are 15 residues in the CDR3. Germline CDR1 is SEHNR and CDR2 is FQNEAQ (reference sequence). The CDR3 region has the DNA TGTGCCAGCAGCTTCGGACAGGCATCTAACTATGGCTACACCTTC. Translation: CASSFGQASNYGYTF.